This entry features one TCR beta chain sequence. Antigen specificity is unknown. The data were produced by immunoSEQ multiplex PCR, yet TCRdb's version contains in-frame clones alone and is incomplete. The sample records over 400,000 clones, roughly 87% being singletons. This sample's treatment: roughly 19 received Ad26.COV2.S at low or high dose, single or two shots; 5 received placebo; per-sample allocation not given. The samples were gathered on day 63 after the first injection of vaccine or placebo. Donation was by an adult aged 18-55 years who was in Boston. This record belongs to a study of Ad26.COV2.S vaccination and SARS-CoV-2 variants. Study-wide background: The donor was enrolled in the Ad26.COV2.S arm of the COV1001 trial. Intramuscularly, Ad26.COV2.S was given either once or twice, 56 days apart.

Study-wide points: Placebo recipients showed lower spike-specific TCR breadth than vaccinees.

The specimen comprised peripheral blood, sampled in a trial of Ad26.COV2.S vaccine versus placebo. The sequence derives from a person between 18 and 59 years old who received the Ad26.COV2.S COVID-19 vaccine or a placebo.

CDR3: CASSLDGAGYTF. CDR3 in DNA: TGTGCCAGCAGTTTAGATGGGGCCGGCTACACCTTC. The chain joins TRBV12-3 or TRBV12-4 to TRBJ1-2; tentatively, D is TRBD1 (5 bases). The V end lost 1 base, the J end lost 8 bases, and 8 bases lay between the germline ends. This CDR3 has 12 amino acids.